This passage covers 8 T cell receptor beta chains from one sample sequenced in a study of preoperative IRX-2 immunotherapy in early breast cancer. Clones were read by immunoSEQ multiplex PCR, and TCRdb kept only the in-frame ones, dropping some. The sample shows 35,000 to 40,000 clones, 75% to 85% of them seen only once. Indicated treatment: preoperative locoregional IRX-2 cytokine immunotherapy. Here the sequenced sample was lymph node tissue, taken after IRX-2 immunotherapy. Receptors originate from a human donor with breast cancer.

This sequence joins TRBV6-8 and TRBJ2-2; perhaps TRBD2 as D (6 bases). Per germline, CDR1 MNHGY and CDR2 SAAAGT. The CDR3 loop spans 14 amino acids. V dropped 0 bases and J dropped 6 bases, with 8 bases sitting between them. CDR3 sequence reads: CASSYSTGAGELFF. The CDR3 nucleotides read TGTGCCAGCAGTTACTCGACGGGGGCCGGGGAGCTGTTTTTT.

This clone has just one count. This sequence joins TRBV28 and TRBJ1-2; D uncertain. The CDR3 is 12 amino acids. Trimming took 8 bases from V and 4 from J, leaving 11 bases between them. From germline, CDR1 is MDHEN and CDR2 SYDVKM. The CDR3 DNA is TGTGCCAGCGGCTACCGGGCCTATGGCTACACCTTC. It specifies CASGYRAYGYTF.

A few counts support this clone. This sequence joins TRBV7-1 and TRBJ1-2, with D uncertain. TRBV7-1 is sorted into the ORF group, with uncertain function. The CDR3 is 13 amino acids. V was trimmed by 5 bases and J by 2 bases, leaving 9 bases between them. CDR3 protein: CASSDGTNYGYTF. DNA of the CDR3: TGTGCCAGCAGCGACGGTACCAACTATGGCTACACCTTC.

The chain is built from TRBV19 and TRBJ1-5; possibly TRBD1 for D (5 bases). The CDR3 runs to 15 residues. The ends were cut back, 7 bases at V and 6 bases at J, with 19 bases in the middle. In germline, CDR1 is LNHDA, CDR2 SQIVND (reference sequence). Here the CDR3 DNA reads TGTGCCAGTAATCCCTTCGGGGGGAGAGGTCAGCCCCAGCATTTT. This encodes CASNPFGGRGQPQHF.

The chain recombines TRBV29-1 with TRBJ2-7; no definite D call. CDR1 SQVTM and CDR2 ANQGSEA come from the germline V gene. This CDR3 comprises 12 residues. Trimming pared 3 bases from V and 5 bases from J, leaving 11 bases between. This CDR3 reads CSVEKGTDEQYF. As DNA, the CDR3 is TGCAGCGTTGAGAAGGGAACCGACGAGCAGTACTTC.

The genes are TRBV7-6 and TRBJ2-2, with no clear D. The V and J ends lost 1 base and 1 base respectively, with 16 bases between them. This CDR3 is 18 amino acids long. Germline values: CDR1 SGHVS, CDR2 FNYEAQ. The CDR3 nucleotides are TGTGCCAGCAGCTTAGGTGTTTCGAACCGGATGAACACCGGGGAGCTGTTTTTT. Translated, it gives CASSLGVSNRMNTGELFF.

The V gene is TRBV7-1, the J gene TRBJ2-5, with D possibly being TRBD1 (6 bases). TRBV7-1 is given ORF status, its function remaining uncertain. There are 15 residues in the CDR3. Trimming shortened V by 5 bases and J by 1 base, and 14 bases separated the two germline ends. This chain's CDR3 is CASSRDQGRQETQYF. The CDR3, as DNA: TGTGCCAGCAGCCGCGACCAGGGGCGCCAAGAGACCCAGTACTTC.

V usage is TRBV6-8 and J usage is TRBJ1-2; D may be TRBD1 (6 bases). CDR3 length: 14 amino acids. V was clipped by 7 bases and J by 4 bases, with 16 bases between them. The V gene's germline CDR1 is MNHGY and CDR2 SAAAGT. The CDR3 nucleotides are TGTGCCAGCACCGTTACAGGGATCGGCTATGGCTACACCTTC. Its protein product is CASTVTGIGYGYTF.